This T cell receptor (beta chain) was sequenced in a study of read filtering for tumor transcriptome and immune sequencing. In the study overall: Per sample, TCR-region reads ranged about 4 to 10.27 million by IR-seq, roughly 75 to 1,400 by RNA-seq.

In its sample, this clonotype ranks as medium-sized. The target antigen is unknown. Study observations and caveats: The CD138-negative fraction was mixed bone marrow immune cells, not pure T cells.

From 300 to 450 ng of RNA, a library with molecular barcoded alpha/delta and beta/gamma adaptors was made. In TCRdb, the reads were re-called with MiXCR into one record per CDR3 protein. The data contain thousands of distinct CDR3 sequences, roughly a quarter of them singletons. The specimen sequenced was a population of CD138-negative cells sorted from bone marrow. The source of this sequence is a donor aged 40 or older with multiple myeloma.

The CDR3 loop reads CASSPRSGPYNEQFF. CDR3 bases: TGTGCCAGCAGCCCCCGATCCGGGCCCTACAATGAGCAGTTCTTC. The chain couples TRBV7-3 to TRBJ2-1; D is undetermined. Germline-derived CDR1 and CDR2 are SGHTA and FQGTGA. Trimming removed 5 bases at V and 2 bases at J, with 13 bases between. The CDR3 runs to 15 residues. The entire variable domain, with the rest obtained from reference TRBV7-3 and TRBJ2-1, is as follows: GAGVSQTPSNKVTEKGKYVELRCDPISGHTALYWYRQSLGQGPEFLIYFQGTGAADDSGLPNDRFFAVRPEGSVSTLKIQRTERGDSAVYLCASSPRSGPYNEQFFGPGTRLTVL.